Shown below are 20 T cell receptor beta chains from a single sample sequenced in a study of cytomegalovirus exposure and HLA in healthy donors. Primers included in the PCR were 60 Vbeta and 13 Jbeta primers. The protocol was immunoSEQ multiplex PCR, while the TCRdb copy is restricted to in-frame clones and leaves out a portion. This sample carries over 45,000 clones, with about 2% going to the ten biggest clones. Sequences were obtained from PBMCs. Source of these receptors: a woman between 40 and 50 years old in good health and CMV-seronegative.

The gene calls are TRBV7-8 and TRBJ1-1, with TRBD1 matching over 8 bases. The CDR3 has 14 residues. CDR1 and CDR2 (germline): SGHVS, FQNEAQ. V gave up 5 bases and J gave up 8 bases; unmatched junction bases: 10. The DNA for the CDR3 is TGTGCCAGCAGCCCTCTGACAGGGGCCGAGGAAGCTTTCTTT. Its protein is CASSPLTGAEEAFF.

The CDR3 DNA is TGCGCCAGCAGCTTGGCCTCCGGGGACACCTACGAGCAGTACTTC. It codes for CASSLASGDTYEQYF. This rearrangement joins TRBV5-1 to TRBJ2-7, with D maybe TRBD1 (6 bases). Germline V CDR1 and CDR2: SGHRS, YFSETQ. The CDR3 is 15 residues long. The V gene lost 0 bases and the J gene lost 2 bases, with 12 bases spanning the gap.

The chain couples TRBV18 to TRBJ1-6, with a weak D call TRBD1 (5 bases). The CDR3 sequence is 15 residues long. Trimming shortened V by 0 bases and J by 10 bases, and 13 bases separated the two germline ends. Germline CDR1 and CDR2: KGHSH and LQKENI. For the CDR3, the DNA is TGTGCCAGCTCACCACCGGGCCAGGGTAACTCACCCCTCCACTTT. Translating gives CASSPPGQGNSPLHF.

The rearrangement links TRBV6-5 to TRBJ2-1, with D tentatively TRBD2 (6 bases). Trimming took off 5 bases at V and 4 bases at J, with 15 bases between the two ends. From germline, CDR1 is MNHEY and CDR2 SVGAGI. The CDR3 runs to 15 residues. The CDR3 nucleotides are TGTGCCAGCAGTCGTCGGCGGGACTCTTACAATGAGCAGTTCTTC. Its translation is CASSRRRDSYNEQFF.

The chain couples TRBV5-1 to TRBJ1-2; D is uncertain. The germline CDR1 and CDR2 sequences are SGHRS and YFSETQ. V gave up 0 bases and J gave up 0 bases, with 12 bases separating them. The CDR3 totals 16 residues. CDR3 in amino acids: CASSLGHVITNYGYTF. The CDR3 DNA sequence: TGCGCCAGCAGCTTGGGACACGTAATTACTAACTATGGCTACACCTTC.

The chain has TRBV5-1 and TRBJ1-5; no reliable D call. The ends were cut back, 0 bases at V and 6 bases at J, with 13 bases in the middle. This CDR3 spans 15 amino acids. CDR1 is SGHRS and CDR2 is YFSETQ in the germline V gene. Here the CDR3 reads CASSLDDSYGQPQHF. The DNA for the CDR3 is TGCGCCAGCAGCTTGGATGACTCCTATGGTCAGCCCCAGCATTTT.

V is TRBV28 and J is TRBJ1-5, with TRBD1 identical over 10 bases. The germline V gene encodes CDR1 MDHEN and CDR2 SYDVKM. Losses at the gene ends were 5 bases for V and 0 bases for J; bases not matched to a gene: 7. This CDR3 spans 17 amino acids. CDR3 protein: CASSRTGGLLSNQPQHF. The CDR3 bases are TGTGCCAGCAGTAGGACAGGGGGTTTACTTAGCAATCAGCCCCAGCATTTT.

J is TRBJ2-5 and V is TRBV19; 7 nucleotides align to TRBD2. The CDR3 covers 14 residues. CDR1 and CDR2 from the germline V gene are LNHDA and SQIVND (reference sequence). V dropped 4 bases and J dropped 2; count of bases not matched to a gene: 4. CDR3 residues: CASSSQAGQETQYF. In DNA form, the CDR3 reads TGTGCCAGTAGTAGCCAAGCGGGACAAGAGACCCAGTACTTC. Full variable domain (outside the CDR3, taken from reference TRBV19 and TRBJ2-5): DGGITQSPKYLFRKEGQNVTLSCEQNLNHDAMYWYRQDPGQGLRLIYYSQIVNDFQKGDIAEGYSVSREKKESFPLTVTSAQKNPTAFYLCASSSQAGQETQYFGPGTRLLVL.

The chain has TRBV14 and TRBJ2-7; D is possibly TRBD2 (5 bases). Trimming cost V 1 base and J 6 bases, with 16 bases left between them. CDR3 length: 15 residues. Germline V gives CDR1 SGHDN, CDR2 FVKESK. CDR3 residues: CASSQVSAEDGEQYF. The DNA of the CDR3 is TGTGCCAGCAGCCAAGTCAGTGCGGAGGATGGCGAGCAGTACTTC.

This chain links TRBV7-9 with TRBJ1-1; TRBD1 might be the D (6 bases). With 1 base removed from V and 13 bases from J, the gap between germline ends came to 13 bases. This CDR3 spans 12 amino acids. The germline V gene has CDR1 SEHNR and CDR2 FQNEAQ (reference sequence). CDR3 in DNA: TGTGCCAGCAGCTTAGTGAGGGGACAAGATTTCTTT. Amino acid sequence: CASSLVRGQDFF.

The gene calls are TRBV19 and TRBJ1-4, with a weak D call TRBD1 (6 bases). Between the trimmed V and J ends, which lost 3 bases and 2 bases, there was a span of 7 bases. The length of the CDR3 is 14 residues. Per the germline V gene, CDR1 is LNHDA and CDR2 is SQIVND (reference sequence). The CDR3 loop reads CASSIQGTNEKLFF. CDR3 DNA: TGTGCCAGTAGTATCCAGGGGACTAATGAAAAACTGTTTTTT.

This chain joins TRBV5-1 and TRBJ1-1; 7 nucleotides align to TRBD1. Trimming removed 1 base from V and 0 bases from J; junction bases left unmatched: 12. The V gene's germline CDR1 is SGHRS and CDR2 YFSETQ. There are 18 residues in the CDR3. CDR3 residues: CASSLLVRQGYLNTEAFF. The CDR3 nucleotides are TGCGCCAGCAGCTTGCTAGTTCGACAGGGATACTTGAACACTGAAGCTTTCTTT.

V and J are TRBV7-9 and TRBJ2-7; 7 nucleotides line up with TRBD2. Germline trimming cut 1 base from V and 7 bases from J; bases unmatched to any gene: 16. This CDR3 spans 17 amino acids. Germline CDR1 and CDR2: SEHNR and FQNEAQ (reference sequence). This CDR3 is CASSLVFQRGAVGEQYF. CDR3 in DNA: TGTGCCAGCAGCTTAGTGTTCCAGCGGGGAGCCGTTGGAGAGCAGTACTTC.

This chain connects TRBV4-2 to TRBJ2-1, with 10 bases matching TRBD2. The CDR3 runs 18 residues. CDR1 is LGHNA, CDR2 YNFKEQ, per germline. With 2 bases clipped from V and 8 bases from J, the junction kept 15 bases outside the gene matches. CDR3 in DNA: TGTGCCAGCAGCCAACAGATGGCAAGCGGGGGGGCCGCATATGAGCAGTTCTTC. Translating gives CASSQQMASGGAAYEQFF.

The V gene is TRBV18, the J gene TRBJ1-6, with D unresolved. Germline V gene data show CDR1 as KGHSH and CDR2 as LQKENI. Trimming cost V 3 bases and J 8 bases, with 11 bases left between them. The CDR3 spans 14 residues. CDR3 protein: CASSPTHQDSPLHF. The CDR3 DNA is TGTGCCAGCTCACCCACCCACCAGGATTCACCCCTCCACTTT.

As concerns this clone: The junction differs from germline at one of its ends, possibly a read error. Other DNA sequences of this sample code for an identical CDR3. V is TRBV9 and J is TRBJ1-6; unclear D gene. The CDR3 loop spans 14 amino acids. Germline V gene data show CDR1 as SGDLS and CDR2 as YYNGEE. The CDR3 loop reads CASSEGGMNSPLHF. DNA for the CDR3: TGTGCCAGCAGCGAGGGAGGGATGAATTCACCCCTACACTTT.

The CDR3 sequence: CASSLVGTGVDGELFF. The CDR3 nucleotides are TGTGCCAGCAGCTTGGTAGGGACAGGGGTAGACGGGGAGCTGTTTTTT. The chain combines TRBV5-6 with TRBJ2-2, with TRBD1 matching 10 bases. The length of the CDR3 is 16 residues. Germline CDR1 SGHDT, CDR2 YYEEEE. Trimming at V came to 0 bases and at J to 7 bases, leaving 6 bases not matched to a gene.

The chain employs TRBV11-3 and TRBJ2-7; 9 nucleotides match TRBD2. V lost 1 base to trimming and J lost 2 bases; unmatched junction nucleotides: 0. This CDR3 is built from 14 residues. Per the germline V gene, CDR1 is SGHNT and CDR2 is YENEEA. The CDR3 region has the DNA TGTGCCAGCAGCTTAGTAGCGGGAGCCTACGAGCAGTACTTC. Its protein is CASSLVAGAYEQYF.

The DNA for the CDR3 is TGTGCCAGCAGCCCTGACAGGGTAGCTTTCTTT. It translates to CASSPDRVAFF. V gene TRBV6-6 combines with J gene TRBJ1-1; 7 bases line up with TRBD1. The V segment lost 6 bases and the J segment 10 bases; nucleotides outside the gene matches: 5. The CDR3 has 11 residues. The germline V gene has CDR1 MNHNY and CDR2 SVGAGI (reference sequence).

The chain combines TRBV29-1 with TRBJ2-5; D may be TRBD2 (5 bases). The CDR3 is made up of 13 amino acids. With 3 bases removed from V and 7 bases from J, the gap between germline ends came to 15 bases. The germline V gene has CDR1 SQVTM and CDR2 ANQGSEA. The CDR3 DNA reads TGCAGCGTTGAGACGGCCCGGACTGGGACCCAGTACTTC. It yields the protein CSVETARTGTQYF.